Presented here are 20 T cell receptor beta chains from one specimen sequenced in a study of T cell repertoires in cytomegalovirus infection. TCRdb reprocessed the reads with MiXCR, giving one entry per CDR3 protein. This sample has 500,000 or so distinct CDR3 sequences, with 16% found just once. The material sequenced was CD8+ T cells from PBMCs. The receptors were sampled from a human donor in good health (CMV status not recorded). Some clones in this sample may be carry-over from other donors' samples.

The rearrangement uses TRBV27 and TRBJ1-2, with D perhaps TRBD1 (6 bases). The CDR3 loop spans 15 amino acids. V lost 4 bases, J lost 4 bases, and 16 bases lay in between. Per germline, CDR1 MNHEY and CDR2 SMNVEV (reference sequence). Here the CDR3 DNA reads TGTGCCAGCAGTTCCGCTCTTCCAGGGGTCTATGGCTACACCTTC. This gives the protein CASSSALPGVYGYTF.

About this clonotype: A read error may be the cause here, since a much bigger clone is one base away. In this CDR3 the conserved last residue, phenylalanine or tryptophan, is missing, so a read error is likely. This chain uses TRBV19 with TRBJ2-1; TRBD2 matches at 11 bases. Germline assignment: CDR1 LNHDA and CDR2 SQIVND (reference sequence). V trimming: 5 bases; J trimming: 8 bases; junction bases outside the gene matches: 14. The CDR3 spans 17 residues. CDR3 in DNA: TGTGCCAGTAGTTCCTGGACTAGCGGGCCGAGGCGTCATGAGCAGTTCTTA. Protein sequence: CASSSWTSGPRRHEQFL.

This clonotype occurred many times. The rearrangement links TRBV2 to TRBJ2-7, with D uncertain. The CDR3 length is 14 residues. Germline V lookup: CDR1 SNHLY, CDR2 FYNNEI. V lost 3 bases, J lost 5 bases, and 14 bases lay in between. The CDR3, as DNA: TGTGCCAGCAGTGAGGGAACTGTATTCGACGAGCAGTACTTC. Amino acids: CASSEGTVFDEQYF.

The chain is built from TRBV27 and TRBJ2-7, with D perhaps given as TRBD1 or TRBD2 (5 bases each). Deletions cut 0 bases from V and 4 bases from J, with 7 bases between. CDR1 MNHEY and CDR2 SMNVEV come from the germline V gene (reference sequence). The CDR3 totals 13 residues. The DNA of the CDR3 is TGTGCCAGCAGTTTATCGTGGGGGTACGAGCAGTACTTC. Protein: CASSLSWGYEQYF.

This clonotype appeared once. This may come from a read error, since a much larger clone is one base off. The chain employs TRBV23-1 and TRBJ2-1, with D uncertain. TRBV23-1 is reported as an ORF; its role is uncertain. The CDR3 totals 16 residues. CDR3 in amino acids: CACSQSDVTPYNEQFF. CDR3 in DNA: TGCGCCTGCAGTCAATCGGACGTCACACCTTACAATGAGCAGTTCTTC.

The table lists this clonotype with many counts. The chain links TRBV27 to TRBJ1-1; D call uncertain. Germline loops: CDR1 MNHEY, CDR2 SMNVEV (reference sequence). The CDR3 consists of 16 residues. V lost 2 bases and J 2 bases, leaving 15 bases between the germline ends. The CDR3 protein is CASSLSPSAPNTEAFF. The CDR3 coding sequence is TGTGCCAGCAGTTTAAGCCCAAGCGCCCCTAACACTGAAGCTTTCTTT.

This chain joins TRBV29-1 and TRBJ1-2; D perhaps matches TRBD1 (5 bases). Germline V gives CDR1 SQVTM, CDR2 ANQGSEA. This CDR3 is 12 amino acids long. Trimming stripped 6 bases from V and 5 bases from J, with 13 bases between. CDR3 nucleotide sequence: TGCAGCGTGGAGGCAGGGATTTATGGCTACACCTTC. This codes for CSVEAGIYGYTF. The whole variable domain, remainder taken from reference TRBV29-1 and TRBJ1-2, is SAVISQKPSRDICQRGTSLTIQCQVDSQVTMMFWYRQQPGQSLTLIATANQGSEATYESGFVIDKFPISRPNLTFSTLTVSNMSPEDSSIYLCSVEAGIYGYTFGSGTRLTVV.

The V call is TRBV7-9, the J call TRBJ1-1; D unresolved. V lost 5 bases and J lost 4, with 14 bases in between. CDR1 and CDR2 (germline): SEHNR, FQNEAQ (reference sequence). The CDR3 extends over 14 amino acids. In DNA, the CDR3 is TGTGCCAGCAGCCCCCGCTCTCCACTCACTGAAGCTTTCTTT. Translating it yields CASSPRSPLTEAFF. Variable domain in full (rest from reference TRBV7-9 and TRBJ1-1): DTGVSQNPRHKITKRGQNVTFRCDPISEHNRLYWYRQTLGQGPEFLTYFQNEAQLEKSRLLSDRFSAERPKGSFSTLEIQRTEQGDSAMYLCASSPRSPLTEAFFGQGTRLTVV.

This clonotype came up many times. The chain joins TRBV15 to TRBJ2-1; D not resolved. The CDR3 length is 15 residues. Trimming pared 0 bases from V and 0 bases from J, leaving 6 bases between. The germline V gene encodes CDR1 LNHNV and CDR2 YYDKDF (reference sequence). The CDR3, as DNA: TGTGCCACCAGCAGAGAACAGAGCTCCTACAATGAGCAGTTCTTC. Residues: CATSREQSSYNEQFF.

This clonotype was seen ten or more times. The chain combines TRBV2 with TRBJ1-2; TRBD1 is a possible D gene (6 bases). The CDR3 runs to 12 residues. V was clipped by 9 bases and J by 0 bases, with 8 bases between them. Germline values: CDR1 SNHLY, CDR2 FYNNEI. The CDR3 reads CARDSANYGYTF. The CDR3 nucleotides read TGTGCCAGGGACAGCGCTAACTATGGCTACACCTTC.

The J gene is TRBJ1-1, the V gene TRBV20-1; 8 positions match TRBD1. CDR3 length: 12 residues. The V gene end was trimmed by 6 bases and the J gene end by 4 bases; junction bases not matched to a gene: 4. CDR1 DFQATT and CDR2 SNEGSKA come from the germline V gene (reference sequence). CDR3 sequence reads: CSAKTGATEAFF. The CDR3 bases are TGCAGTGCCAAGACAGGGGCCACTGAAGCTTTCTTT.

This clonotype was detected only a few times. The V call is TRBV20-1, the J call TRBJ2-7; 12 positions match TRBD2. This CDR3 region has 15 residues. V trimming: 6 bases; J trimming: 0 bases; junction bases outside the gene matches: 6. Per germline, CDR1 DFQATT and CDR2 SNEGSKA (reference sequence). The CDR3 nucleotides read TGCAGTGCCCTAGGGACTAGCGGGCACTCCTACGAGCAGTACTTC. Protein: CSALGTSGHSYEQYF.

This clonotype has only a few counts. V and J are TRBV28 and TRBJ1-1; D is possibly TRBD1 (6 bases). The CDR3 is 12 residues long. With 7 bases removed from V and 11 bases from J, the gap between germline ends came to 17 bases. Germline values: CDR1 MDHEN, CDR2 SYDVKM. The CDR3 nucleotides are TGTGCCAGCACGATGGGGGGGCGTCGGGCTTTCTTT. Translated: CASTMGGRRAFF.

This clonotype was found many times. This chain uses TRBV7-3 with TRBJ2-3; no clear D. The CDR3 contains 14 residues. Germline V gene lookup returns CDR1 SGHTA and CDR2 FQGTGA. V was cut by 6 bases and J by 0 bases, with 10 bases left in between. The CDR3 DNA follows: TGTGCCAGCAGGGTAGGCGCTAGCACAGATACGCAGTATTTT. Its protein is CASRVGASTDTQYF.

This clonotype was seen repeatedly, ten times or more. The chain employs TRBV12-3 or TRBV12-4 and TRBJ2-5; 16 bases agree with TRBD2. V shed 2 bases and J 5 bases; nucleotides not matched to a gene: 8. This CDR3 region has 18 residues. In DNA, the CDR3 is TGTGCCAGCAGTTTAAGGGGGACTAGCGGGGGGGCGCACGAGACCCAGTACTTC. This translates into CASSLRGTSGGAHETQYF.

This clonotype has only a few counts. The rearrangement joins TRBV4-1 to TRBJ1-5; D not certain. Trimming took off 0 bases at V and 2 bases at J, with 14 bases between the two ends. This CDR3 contains 17 residues. In germline, CDR1 is MGHRA, CDR2 YSYEKL. The CDR3 spells CASSQDEGRGGNQPQHF. CDR3 nucleotide sequence: TGCGCCAGCAGCCAAGATGAAGGGAGAGGAGGCAATCAGCCCCAGCATTTT.

The chain uses TRBV20-1 and TRBJ1-2; 9 bases line up with TRBD1. Germline loops: CDR1 DFQATT, CDR2 SNEGSKA (reference sequence). This CDR3 spans 14 amino acids. Losses at the gene ends were 2 bases for V and 8 bases for J; bases not matched to a gene: 9. The CDR3 loop reads CSARTEGTGWGYTF. The DNA of the CDR3 is TGCAGTGCTAGAACGGAGGGGACAGGGTGGGGCTACACCTTC.

V gene TRBV5-8 combines with J gene TRBJ2-2, with 9 bases aligning to TRBD1. The germline CDR1 and CDR2 sequences are SGHTS and YDEGEE. J gave up 6 bases and V 3 bases, and 6 bases lay outside the gene matches. The CDR3 is 15 amino acids. The CDR3 nucleotides read TGTGCCAGCAGCTGGACAGGGGAGGAAGCCGGGGAGCTGTTTTTT. Translated: CASSWTGEEAGELFF.

This clonotype was seen at least ten times. This sequence joins TRBV7-9 and TRBJ2-1; 7 bases line up with TRBD2. CDR3 length: 16 residues. Germline-derived CDR1 and CDR2 are SEHNR and FQNEAQ (reference sequence). Losses at the gene ends were 1 base for V and 5 bases for J; bases not matched to a gene: 8. CDR3 DNA sequence: TGTGCCAGCAGCTTAGTGGGGACTACCCAAAACAATGAGCAGTTCTTC. This sequence encodes CASSLVGTTQNNEQFF.

This clonotype was recorded at least ten times. V usage is TRBV10-2 and J usage is TRBJ2-1; D is perhaps TRBD2 (6 bases). This CDR3 spans 17 amino acids. The ends were cut back, 4 bases at V and 0 bases at J, with 16 bases in the middle. Germline V gene data show CDR1 as WSHSY and CDR2 as SAAADI. The CDR3 DNA is TGCGCCAGCAGTGTACGACTAGAAAATCCCTCCTACAATGAGCAGTTCTTC. Translated, it gives CASSVRLENPSYNEQFF.